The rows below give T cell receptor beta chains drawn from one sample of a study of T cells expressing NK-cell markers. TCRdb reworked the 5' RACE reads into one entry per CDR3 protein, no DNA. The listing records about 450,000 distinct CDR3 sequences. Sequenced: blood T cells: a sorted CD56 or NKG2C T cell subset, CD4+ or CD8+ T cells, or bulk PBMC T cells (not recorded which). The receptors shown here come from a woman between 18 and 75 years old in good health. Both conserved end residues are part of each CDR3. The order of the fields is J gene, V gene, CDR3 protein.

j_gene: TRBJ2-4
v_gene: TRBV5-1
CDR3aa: CASSFSVLAKNIQYF

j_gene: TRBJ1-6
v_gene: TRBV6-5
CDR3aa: CASSNGALRDSPLHF

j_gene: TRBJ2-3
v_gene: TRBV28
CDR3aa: CASSFGFGAGLRTDTQYF

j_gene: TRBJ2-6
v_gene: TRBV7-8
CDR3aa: CASSPDRFISGANVLTF

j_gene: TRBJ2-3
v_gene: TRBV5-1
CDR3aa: CASSLKAGAPTDTQYF

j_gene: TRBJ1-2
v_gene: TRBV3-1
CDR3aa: CASSQRDPSPYGYTF

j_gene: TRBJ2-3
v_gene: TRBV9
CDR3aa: CASSQNTDTQDF

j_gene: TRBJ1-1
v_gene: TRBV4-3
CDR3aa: CASSQDGQGVTEAFF

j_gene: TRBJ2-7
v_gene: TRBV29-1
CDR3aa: CSVELGQAAGYEQYF

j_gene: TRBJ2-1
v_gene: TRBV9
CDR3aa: CASSVVPSGNEQFF

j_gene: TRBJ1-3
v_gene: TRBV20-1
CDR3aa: CSAPDRSGNTIYF

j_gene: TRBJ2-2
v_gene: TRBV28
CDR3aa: CASSLIQGSTGELFF

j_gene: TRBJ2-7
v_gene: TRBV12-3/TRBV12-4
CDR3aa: CASSLVGAGEGEQYF

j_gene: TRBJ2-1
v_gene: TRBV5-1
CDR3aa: CASSVDKLGGNEQFF

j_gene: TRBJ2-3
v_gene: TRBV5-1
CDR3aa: CASRTSGSTDTQYF

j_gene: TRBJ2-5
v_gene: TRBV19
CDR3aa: CASSIPSRGQGNPETQYF

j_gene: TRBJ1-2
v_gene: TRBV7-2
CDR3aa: CASSLVTANYGYTF

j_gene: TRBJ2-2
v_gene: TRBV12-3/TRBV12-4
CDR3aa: CASSLRSLGELFF

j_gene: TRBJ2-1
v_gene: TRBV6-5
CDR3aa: CASSYTGVAYNEQFF